The 21 T cell receptor beta chains reported below all come from one sample, sequenced in a study of T cells in Graves' hyperthyroidism and ophthalmopathy. The source material, RNA transcripts, was used to amplify TCR beta CDR3 regions. The primer set for the first-round RT-PCR of the TCR CDR3 was HTBI. TCRdb re-derived calls from the multiplex PCR reads in MiXCR, one entry per CDR3 protein. This sample has 380,000 or so distinct CDR3 sequences, with more than 11% found just once. Sequencing was carried out using blood. The receptor set was obtained from a woman aged 30 to 39 with Graves' hyperthyroidism.

The V call is TRBV6-8, the J call TRBJ2-1; TRBD1 matches at 9 bases. The V gene's germline CDR1 is MNHGY and CDR2 SAAAGT. This CDR3 has 14 amino acids. V dropped 6 bases and J dropped 5; count of bases not matched to a gene: 5. CDR3 nucleotides: TGTGCCAGCAGGCGGACAGGGGACGACAATGAGCAGTTCTTC. It translates to CASRRTGDDNEQFF.

V and J are TRBV7-9 and TRBJ2-3; 7 nucleotides match TRBD1. The junction had 15 bases not matched to a gene; V was cut back by 1 base and J by 14 bases. CDR1 SEHNR and CDR2 FQNEAQ come from the germline V gene (reference sequence). CDR3 size: 15 residues. In nucleotides, the CDR3 is TGTGCCAGCAGCTTAGATGGGACAGCCGGAGTTATACGGTATTTT. This sequence encodes CASSLDGTAGVIRYF.

CDR3 nucleotides: TGCAGTGCGGGACCGGGACAGAGGGAGCCCGGGGAGCTGTTTTTT. Translation: CSAGPGQREPGELFF. The chain carries TRBV20-1 and TRBJ2-2; 7 nucleotides agree with TRBD1. This CDR3 spans 15 amino acids. Trimming cost V 6 bases and J 6 bases; bases outside gene matches: 13. Germline V gene sequence: CDR1 DFQATT, CDR2 SNEGSKA (reference sequence).

This clonotype was counted only a few times. The rearrangement uses TRBV5-1 and TRBJ2-3; no clear D. V dropped 4 bases and J dropped 0 bases, with 9 bases sitting between them. The V gene's germline CDR1 is SGHRS and CDR2 YFSETQ. The CDR3 totals 14 residues. The CDR3 is CASSPSTSTDTQYF. The CDR3 bases are TGCGCCAGCAGCCCCTCGACTAGCACAGATACGCAGTATTTT.

This clonotype was observed a few times. The chain links TRBV7-2 to TRBJ2-7, with a possible D match to TRBD2 (5 bases). Deletions cut 5 bases from V and 6 bases from J, with 20 bases between. The CDR3 covers 15 residues. CDR1 is SGHTA and CDR2 is FQGNSA in the germline V gene. CDR3 sequence reads: CASSRPSGNTAEQYF. In DNA, the CDR3 is TGTGCCAGCAGCCGACCTTCCGGGAACACCGCCGAGCAGTACTTC.

This clonotype was seen a few times. This chain connects TRBV19 to TRBJ2-7, with 7 bases identical to TRBD1. Germline trimming cut 5 bases from V and 4 bases from J; bases unmatched to any gene: 8. CDR1 and CDR2 from the germline V gene are LNHDA and SQIVND (reference sequence). This CDR3 comprises 14 residues. CDR3 residues: CASSATGQSYEQYF. The CDR3 DNA follows: TGTGCCAGTAGTGCAACGGGACAGTCTTACGAGCAGTACTTC.

This clonotype was seen just once. The gene calls are TRBV10-3 and TRBJ1-2, with D possibly matching TRBD1 (5 bases). The germline gives CDR1 ENHRY, CDR2 SYGVKD. This CDR3 has 12 residues. The V end was cut by 8 bases, the J end by 8 bases, with 15 bases between. The CDR3 nucleotides read TGTGCCATCCGGGGGGGACCGGGCGGCTACACCTTC. As protein: CAIRGGPGGYTF.

The table lists this clonotype with many counts. V is TRBV5-1 and J is TRBJ1-5; D is undetermined. Trimming took off 9 bases at V and 4 bases at J, with 11 bases between the two ends. This CDR3 has 12 amino acids. CDR1 is SGHRS and CDR2 is YFSETQ in the germline V gene. The CDR3 spells CATLPGNQPQHF. The DNA for the CDR3 is TGCGCCACCCTACCTGGGAATCAGCCCCAGCATTTT.

This clonotype was counted between two and nine times. The chain joins TRBV7-9 to TRBJ1-1; TRBD1 aligns across 10 bases. This CDR3 region has 13 residues. CDR1 is SEHNR and CDR2 is FQNEAQ in the germline V gene (reference sequence). Losses at the gene ends were 6 bases for V and 11 bases for J; bases not matched to a gene: 9. CDR3 region: CASSETGGVAAFF. CDR3 sequence (DNA): TGTGCCAGCAGTGAGACAGGGGGCGTCGCCGCTTTCTTT.

This clonotype was observed at least ten times. The chain combines TRBV2 with TRBJ2-7, with TRBD1 identical over 10 bases. Germline assignment: CDR1 SNHLY and CDR2 FYNNEI. The CDR3 loop spans 16 amino acids. V lost 8 bases, J lost 3 bases, and 13 bases stayed unmatched. Written as DNA, the CDR3 is TGTGCCAGCGAACCGGGACAGGGGTCCCCCAACTACGAGCAGTACTTC. Its protein is CASEPGQGSPNYEQYF.

In this sample, this clonotype turned up many times. The chain combines TRBV6-5 with TRBJ2-7; weak D call: TRBD1 (6 bases). The V gene lost 2 bases and the J gene lost 4 bases, with 9 bases spanning the gap. The CDR3 spans 13 residues. Germline V gene data show CDR1 as MNHEY and CDR2 as SVGAGI. The CDR3 loop reads CASSYQTGYEQYF. The CDR3 DNA sequence: TGTGCCAGCAGTTACCAAACAGGGTACGAGCAGTACTTC.

The rearrangement links TRBV19 to TRBJ1-6; D ambiguous. Trimming pared 7 bases from V and 0 bases from J, leaving 10 bases between. The CDR3 sequence is 15 residues long. Germline V lookup: CDR1 LNHDA, CDR2 SQIVND (reference sequence). CDR3 in amino acids: CASKVLSSYNSPLHF. CDR3 bases: TGTGCCAGTAAAGTCCTGAGCTCCTATAATTCACCCCTCCACTTT.

This clonotype showed up just a few times. This chain joins TRBV30 and TRBJ1-3; possibly TRBD1 for D (6 bases). The germline V and J ends were trimmed by 1 base and 2 bases, with 9 bases remaining between them. This CDR3 contains 14 residues. The germline CDR1 and CDR2 sequences are GTSNPN and SVGIG (reference sequence). CDR3 nucleotide sequence: TGTGCCTGGAGTGACAGGGTGGCTGGAAACACCATATATTTT. Translated: CAWSDRVAGNTIYF. The variable domain in full, completed from reference TRBV30 and TRBJ1-3, reads SQTIHQWPATLVQPVGSPLSLECTVEGTSNPNLYWYRQAAGRGLQLLFYSVGIGQISSEVPQNLSASRPQDRQFILSSKKLLLSDSGFYLCAWSDRVAGNTIYFGEGSWLTVV.

The chain uses TRBV20-1 and TRBJ2-7; 10 bases agree with TRBD2. This CDR3 has 17 amino acids. Germline values: CDR1 DFQATT, CDR2 SNEGSKA (reference sequence). The trim removed 5 bases at V and 2 bases at J, leaving 15 bases unmatched. CDR3 sequence (DNA): TGCAGTGCTCGAACACTTAGCGGGAGGCACACAGCCTACGAGCAGTACTTC. This codes for CSARTLSGRHTAYEQYF.

This clonotype was seen ten or more times. The genes are TRBV20-1 and TRBJ2-1, with D perhaps TRBD1 or TRBD2 (6 bases each). CDR3 length equals 16 residues. Trimming took 6 bases from V and 2 from J, leaving 20 bases between them. Germline CDR1 and CDR2: DFQATT and SNEGSKA (reference sequence). CDR3 protein: CSALIGGGRTYNEQFF. As DNA, the CDR3 is TGCAGTGCCCTAATAGGGGGAGGAAGAACCTACAATGAGCAGTTCTTC.

The chain couples TRBV20-1 to TRBJ2-3; D possibly uses TRBD1 or TRBD2 (5 bases each). The CDR3 is 14 amino acids. Trimming took 5 bases from V and 2 from J, leaving 14 bases between them. Germline V gene data show CDR1 as DFQATT and CDR2 as SNEGSKA (reference sequence). The chain's CDR3 is CSAQPGRLTDTQYF. In DNA form, the CDR3 reads TGCAGTGCTCAGCCGGGACGCCTCACAGATACGCAGTATTTT.

This clonotype showed up just a few times. The rearrangement links TRBV5-1 to TRBJ1-1; D is perhaps TRBD1 (6 bases). The CDR3 length is 17 residues. V dropped 0 bases and J dropped 0 bases, with 15 bases sitting between them. Germline values: CDR1 SGHRS, CDR2 YFSETQ. CDR3 in amino acids: CASSLAGSGVMNTEAFF. DNA of the CDR3: TGCGCCAGCAGCTTGGCCGGGTCAGGGGTGATGAACACTGAAGCTTTCTTT.

This clonotype was counted at least ten times. The rearrangement links TRBV18 to TRBJ1-1; TRBD1 matches at 11 bases. Germline CDR1 and CDR2: KGHSH and LQKENI. Germline trimming cut 2 bases from V and 4 bases from J; bases unmatched to any gene: 6. This CDR3 region has 16 residues. The CDR3 coding sequence is TGTGCCAGCTCACCAGGACAGGGGGCTAGAGGCACTGAAGCTTTCTTT. Translating it yields CASSPGQGARGTEAFF.

The table lists this clonotype with a few counts. The rearrangement uses TRBV4-2 and TRBJ1-4; TRBD1 aligns across 8 bases. The germline gives CDR1 LGHNA, CDR2 YNFKEQ. The trim removed 0 bases at V and 8 bases at J, leaving 5 bases unmatched. The CDR3 length is 15 residues. This CDR3 reads CASSQDGQGWEKLFF. The CDR3 DNA reads as TGTGCCAGCAGCCAAGATGGACAGGGTTGGGAAAAACTGTTTTTT.

This clonotype appeared many times. This chain uses TRBV19 with TRBJ1-5; no firm D call. Germline V gene lookup returns CDR1 LNHDA and CDR2 SQIVND (reference sequence). The CDR3 runs 15 residues. V was clipped by 3 bases and J by 1 base, with 10 bases between them. This CDR3 is CASSIFGESNQPQHF. In DNA, the CDR3 is TGTGCCAGTAGTATTTTTGGGGAGAGCAATCAGCCCCAGCATTTT.

This clonotype was seen only a few times. The rearrangement uses TRBV12-3 or TRBV12-4 and TRBJ2-2; a possible D gene is TRBD1 (7 bases). The CDR3 has 16 amino acids. Trimming pared 5 bases from V and 1 base from J, leaving 14 bases between. The CDR3 DNA is TGTGCCAGCAGTCCCCGACAGGGAGGGAACACCGGGGAGCTGTTTTTT. Amino acid sequence: CASSPRQGGNTGELFF.